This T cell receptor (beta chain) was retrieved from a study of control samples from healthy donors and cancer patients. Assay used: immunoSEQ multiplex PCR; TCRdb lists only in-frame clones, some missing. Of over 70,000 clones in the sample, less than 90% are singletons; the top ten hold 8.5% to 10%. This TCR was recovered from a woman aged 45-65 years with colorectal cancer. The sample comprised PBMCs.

The CDR3 loop reads CASSQDRGSNSPLHF. The CDR3 DNA follows: TGCGCCAGCAGCCAAGATAGGGGCAGTAATTCACCCCTCCACTTT. This chain links TRBV4-3 with TRBJ1-6, with a weak D call TRBD1 (5 bases). Germline values: CDR1 LGHNA, CDR2 YSLEER. The CDR3 is made up of 15 amino acids. Trimming shortened V by 0 bases and J by 6 bases, and 9 bases separated the two germline ends.